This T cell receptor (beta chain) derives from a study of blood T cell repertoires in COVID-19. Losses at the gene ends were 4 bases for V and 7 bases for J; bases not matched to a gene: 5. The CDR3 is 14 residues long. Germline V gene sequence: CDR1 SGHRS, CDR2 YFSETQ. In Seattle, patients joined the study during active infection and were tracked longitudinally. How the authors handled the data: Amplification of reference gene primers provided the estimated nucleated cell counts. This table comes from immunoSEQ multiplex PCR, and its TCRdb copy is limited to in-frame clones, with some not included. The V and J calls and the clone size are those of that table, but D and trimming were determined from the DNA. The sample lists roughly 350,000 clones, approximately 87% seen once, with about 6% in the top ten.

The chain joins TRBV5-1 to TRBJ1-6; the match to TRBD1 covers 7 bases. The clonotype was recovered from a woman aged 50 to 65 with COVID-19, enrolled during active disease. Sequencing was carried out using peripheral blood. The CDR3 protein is CASSPTGENSPLHF. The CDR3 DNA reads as TGCGCCAGCAGCCCAACAGGGGAAAATTCACCCCTCCACTTT.